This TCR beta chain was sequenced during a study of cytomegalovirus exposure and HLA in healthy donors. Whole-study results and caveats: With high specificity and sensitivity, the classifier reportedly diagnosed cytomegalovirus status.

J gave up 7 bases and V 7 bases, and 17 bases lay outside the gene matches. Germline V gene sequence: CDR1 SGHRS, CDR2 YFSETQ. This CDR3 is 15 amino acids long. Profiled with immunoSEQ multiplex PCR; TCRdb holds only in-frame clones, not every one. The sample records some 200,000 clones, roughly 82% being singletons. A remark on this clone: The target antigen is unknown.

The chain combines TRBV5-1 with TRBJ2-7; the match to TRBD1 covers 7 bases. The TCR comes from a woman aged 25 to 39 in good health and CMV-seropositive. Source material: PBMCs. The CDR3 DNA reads TGCGCCAGCGGTAAAGAGACAGGGATAGTGGGAGAGCAGTACTTC. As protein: CASGKETGIVGEQYF.